This T cell receptor (beta chain) is drawn from a study of graft-versus-host responses after intestinal transplantation. Study overall: Tacrolimus and steroids were given for roughly 3 years to all recipients after anti-thymocyte globulin induction.

With regard to this clone: Its antigen is unidentified.

The study, taken as a whole, reports: Allografts of patients with graft-donor T cell macrochimerism showed high graft-versus-host to host-versus-graft clone ratios. GvH clones were found in recipient marrow; some appeared first in ileum or blood.

Measured with immunoSEQ multiplex PCR; TCRdb has only the in-frame clones, and not every one. The sample lists 80,000 to 100,000 clones, 80% to 85% occurring once. Germline V gene data show CDR1 as MGHRA and CDR2 as YSYEKL. V lost 3 bases and J 2 bases, leaving 19 bases between the germline ends. This CDR3 region has 17 residues. The chain joins TRBV4-1 to TRBJ1-1; D is unresolved. The sequence was obtained from a human donor who received an intestinal transplant. Sample: unstimulated CD8+ T cells sorted from spleen or lymph node cells, taken before intestinal transplant. CDR3 sequence reads: CASSHSAAGRINTEAFF. The DNA for the CDR3 is TGCGCCAGCAGCCATTCTGCCGCAGGACGTATAAACACTGAAGCTTTCTTT.